The clone carrying this T cell receptor beta chain has only a few counts. The antigen is not known. Looked up from germline, CDR1 is SGHRS and CDR2 is YFSETQ. CDR3 length: 15 amino acids. The V and J ends lost 2 bases and 1 base respectively, with 10 bases between them. This entry belongs to a study of cytomegalovirus exposure and HLA in healthy donors. Notes on the study in general: The study assumed roughly uniform donor sequencing depth for presence/absence analyses.

PCR amplification relied on 60 Vbeta primers (plus 13 Jbeta primers). Produced via immunoSEQ multiplex PCR; TCRdb's table is partial and in-frame only. The sample carries some 190,000 clones, about 9% recorded once. Input material: PBMCs. The sequence was obtained from a woman in her twenties or thirties in good health and CMV-seropositive. This chain connects TRBV5-1 to TRBJ1-5; TRBD1 is a possible D gene (6 bases). The CDR3 reads CASSLTTGSNQPQHF. CDR3 sequence (DNA): TGCGCCAGCAGCTTAACGACAGGCAGCAATCAGCCCCAGCATTTT.